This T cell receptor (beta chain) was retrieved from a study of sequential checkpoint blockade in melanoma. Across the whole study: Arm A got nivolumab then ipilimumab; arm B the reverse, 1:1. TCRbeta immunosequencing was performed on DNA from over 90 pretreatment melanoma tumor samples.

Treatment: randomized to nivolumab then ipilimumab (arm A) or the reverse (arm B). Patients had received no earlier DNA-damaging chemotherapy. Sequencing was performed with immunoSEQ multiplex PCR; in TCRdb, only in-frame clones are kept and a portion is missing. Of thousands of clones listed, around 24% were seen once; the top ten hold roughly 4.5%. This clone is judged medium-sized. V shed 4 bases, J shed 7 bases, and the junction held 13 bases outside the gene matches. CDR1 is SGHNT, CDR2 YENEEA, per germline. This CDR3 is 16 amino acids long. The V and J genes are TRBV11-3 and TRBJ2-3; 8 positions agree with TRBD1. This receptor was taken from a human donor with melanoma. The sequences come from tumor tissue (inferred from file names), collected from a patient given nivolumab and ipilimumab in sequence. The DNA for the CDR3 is TGTGCCAGCAGCTCGACCTCCGAACAGGGGGGTAATACGCAGTATTTT. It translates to CASSSTSEQGGNTQYF.